This TCR beta chain was captured in a study of patients and donors after allogeneic stem cell transplantation. This CDR3 is built from 15 residues. CDR1 SGHVS and CDR2 FQNEAQ come from the germline V gene. V dropped 2 bases and J dropped 5; count of bases not matched to a gene: 8. In TCRdb, the RT-PCR reads were re-called with MiXCR into one record per CDR3 protein. Among some 960,000 distinct CDR3 sequences, roughly 17% were seen once, and the ten largest hold around 5.5%. The sequenced sample consisted of blood, either unsorted or a sorted T cell fraction (not recorded which). This TCR came from a human donor who was either an allogeneic HSCT recipient or a stem cell or donor lymphocyte infusion donor (not recorded which). It is not recorded whose cells these are; they may come from a transplant donor. The chain employs TRBV7-8 and TRBJ2-5; 7 bases align to TRBD2. DNA for the CDR3: TGTGCCAGCAGCTTAAGCCTAGCGGTCCTTGAGACCCAGTACTTC. Translating it yields CASSLSLAVLETQYF. The whole variable domain, filled in from reference TRBV7-8 and TRBJ2-5, reads GAGVSQSPRYKVAKRGQDVALRCDPISGHVSLFWYQQALGQGPEFLTYFQNEAQLDKSGLPSDRFFAERPEGSVSTLKIQRTQQEDSAVYLCASSLSLAVLETQYFGPGTRLLVL.